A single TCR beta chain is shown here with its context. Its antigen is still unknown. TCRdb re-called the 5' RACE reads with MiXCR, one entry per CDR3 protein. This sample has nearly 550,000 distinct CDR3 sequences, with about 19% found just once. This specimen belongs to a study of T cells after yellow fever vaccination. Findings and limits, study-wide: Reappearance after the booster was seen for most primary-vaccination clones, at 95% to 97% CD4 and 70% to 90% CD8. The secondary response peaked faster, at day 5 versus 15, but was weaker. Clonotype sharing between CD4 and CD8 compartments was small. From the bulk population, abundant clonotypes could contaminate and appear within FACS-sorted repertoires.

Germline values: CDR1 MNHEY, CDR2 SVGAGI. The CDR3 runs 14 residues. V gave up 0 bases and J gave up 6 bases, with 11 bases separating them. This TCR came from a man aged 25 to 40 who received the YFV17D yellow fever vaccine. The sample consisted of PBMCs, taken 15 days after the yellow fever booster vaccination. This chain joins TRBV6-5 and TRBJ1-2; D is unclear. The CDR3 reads CASSYSGFSDGYTF. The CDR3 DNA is TGTGCCAGCAGTTACTCAGGATTTAGCGATGGCTACACCTTC.